This TCR beta chain appears in the sequencing data of a study of blood T cell repertoires in COVID-19. Overall study: Specimens from acute and convalescent COVID-19 originated in the United States, Italy and Spain. Sources were T cells, B-cell-depleted T cells, or PBMCs; the material itself was cDNA or gDNA.

As handled by the study authors: Cell counts per sample came from amplifying reference gene primers. The protocol was immunoSEQ multiplex PCR, while the TCRdb copy is restricted to in-frame clones and leaves out a portion. V, J and clone size reflect that table, while D and trimming were determined from the DNA. The sample lists about 670,000 clones; around 89% were seen once. This CDR3 region has 15 residues. Looked up from germline, CDR1 is ENHRY and CDR2 is SYGVKD. The V segment lost 6 bases and the J segment 3 bases; nucleotides outside the gene matches: 6. The sequenced sample consisted of peripheral blood. The origin of this receptor is a woman aged 18 to 35 with acute or convalescent COVID-19. The V call is TRBV10-3, the J call TRBJ2-1; 9 bases fit TRBD1. The CDR3 protein is CAIRAGTGYYNEQFF. CDR3 nucleotide sequence: TGTGCCATCAGGGCTGGGACAGGGTACTACAATGAGCAGTTCTTC.